This T cell receptor beta chain emerged from a study of T cells in Graves' hyperthyroidism and ophthalmopathy. It was RNA transcripts that yielded the amplified TCR beta CDR3 regions. Carried out on the TCR CDR3, a first-round RT-PCR used the HTBI primer set. TCRdb itself ran the multiplex PCR reads through MiXCR, one entry per CDR3 protein. In the table there are hundreds of thousands of distinct CDR3 sequences, over 35% of which are singletons. A few counts support this clonotype. The sequencing input was blood. The TCR comes from a man between 18 and 35 years old with Graves' hyperthyroidism.

The CDR3 sequence: CASSPLITENTEAFF. The CDR3 DNA reads TGTGCCAGCAGTCCTCTGATTACAGAGAACACTGAAGCTTTCTTT. V usage is TRBV7-9 and J usage is TRBJ1-1; the D is unclear. Trimming pared 6 bases from V and 1 base from J, leaving 15 bases between. The CDR3 loop spans 15 amino acids. Germline-derived CDR1 and CDR2 are SEHNR and FQNEAQ (reference sequence).